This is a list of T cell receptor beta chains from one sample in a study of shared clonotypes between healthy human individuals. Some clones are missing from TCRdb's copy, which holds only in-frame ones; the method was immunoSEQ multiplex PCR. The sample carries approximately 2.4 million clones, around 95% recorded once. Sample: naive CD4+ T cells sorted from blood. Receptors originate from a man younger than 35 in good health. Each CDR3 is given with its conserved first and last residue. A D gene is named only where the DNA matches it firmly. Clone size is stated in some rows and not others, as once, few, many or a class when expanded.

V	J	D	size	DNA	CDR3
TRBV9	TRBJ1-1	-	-	TGTGCCAGCAGCGCCGGCAGTTCGAACACTGAAGCTTTCTTT	CASSAGSSNTEAFF
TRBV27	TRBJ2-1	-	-	TGTGCCAGCAGCCCGGGACATTACAATGAGCAGTTCTTC	CASSPGHYNEQFF
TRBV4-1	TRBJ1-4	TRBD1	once	TGCGCCAGCCCCAGGACAGGGGGAAAAAAACTGTTTTTT	CASPRTGGKKLFF
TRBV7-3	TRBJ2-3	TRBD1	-	TGTGCCAGCAGCTTAATGGGACAGGGGGCAGATACGCAGTATTTT	CASSLMGQGADTQYF
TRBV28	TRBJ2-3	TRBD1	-	TGTGCCAGCTCCCCGACAGGGGAGACAGATACGCAGTATTTT	CASSPTGETDTQYF
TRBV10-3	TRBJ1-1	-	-	TGTGCCATCAGTGAGTCTGTGGTCACTGAAGCTTTCTTT	CAISESVVTEAFF
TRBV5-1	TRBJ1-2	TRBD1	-	TGCGCCAGCAGCCCTTGGACAGGCCCTAACTATGGCTACACCTTC	CASSPWTGPNYGYTF
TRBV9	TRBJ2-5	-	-	TGTGCCAGCAGTCCTGGGGAGTGGCAGTGGGAGACCCAGTACTTC	CASSPGEWQWETQYF
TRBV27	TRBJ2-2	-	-	TGTGCCAGCAGTTTATCTGGATGGGCAGGTGGCACCGGGGAGCTGTTTTTT	CASSLSGWAGGTGELFF
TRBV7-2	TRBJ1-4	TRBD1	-	TGTGCCAGCAGCTTCCTCGGGACAGTCGGGGAAAAACTGTTTTTT	CASSFLGTVGEKLFF
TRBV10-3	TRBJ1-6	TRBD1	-	TGTGCCATCAGTGGGGACAGGGGGATCCTCGGATCACCCCTCCACTTT	CAISGDRGILGSPLHF
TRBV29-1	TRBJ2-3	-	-	TGCAGCGTTGAAGAAGGGGCGCCCAGCACAGATACGCAGTATTTT	CSVEEGAPSTDTQYF
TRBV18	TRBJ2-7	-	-	TGTGCCAGCTCACCACAATTAGGGGAACCCATCCACGAGCAGTACTTC	CASSPQLGEPIHEQYF
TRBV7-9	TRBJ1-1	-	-	TGTGCCAGCAGCCCAAAAGGGCAGGGCGCTGAAGCTTTCTTT	CASSPKGQGAEAFF
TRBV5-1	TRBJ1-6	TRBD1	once	TGCGCCAGCAGCCCCCAGACAGGGCTCTCCTATAATTCACCCCTCCACTTT	CASSPQTGLSYNSPLHF
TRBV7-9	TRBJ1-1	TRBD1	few	TGTGCCAGCAGCTTAGGTACAGGGGCGCACACTGAAGCTTTCTTT	CASSLGTGAHTEAFF
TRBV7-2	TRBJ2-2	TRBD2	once	TGTGCCAGCAGCTCGGGGGGAGTCGGGGAGCTGTTTTTT	CASSSGGVGELFF
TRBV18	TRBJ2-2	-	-	TGTGCCAGCTCTAAACGGCAAGAGAACACCGGGGAGCTGTTTTTT	CASSKRQENTGELFF
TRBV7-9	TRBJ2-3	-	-	TGTGCCAGCAGCTCCTTAGGGGGGTTCGTAGCCACAGATACGCAGTATTTT	CASSSLGGFVATDTQYF
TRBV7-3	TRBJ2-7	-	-	TGTGCCAGCAGCCCTACGGCGGGTCCCTCCTACGAGCAGTACTTC	CASSPTAGPSYEQYF
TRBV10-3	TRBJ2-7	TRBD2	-	TGTGCCACCCGGGGAGGGGTAAGCTCCTACGAGCAGTACTTC	CATRGGVSSYEQYF
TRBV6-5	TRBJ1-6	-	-	TGTGCCACCTACAGTACTCTTAATTCACCCCTCCACTTT	CATYSTLNSPLHF
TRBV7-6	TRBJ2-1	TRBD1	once	TGTGCCAGCAGCTTAAGACAGGGGGTAGGGTACAATGAGCAGTTCTTC	CASSLRQGVGYNEQFF